The 28 T cell receptor beta chains listed next were all sequenced from one sample in a study of blood T cell repertoires in COVID-19. The protocol was immunoSEQ multiplex PCR, while the TCRdb copy is restricted to in-frame clones and leaves out a portion. Of approximately 500,000 clones in the sample, 85% to 90% were seen once. What was sequenced was peripheral blood. These receptors all stem from a woman aged 45-65 years with COVID-19, enrolled during active disease.

Comment on this clone: This sample also contains other DNA sequences that code for the same CDR3. The chain joins TRBV12-3 or TRBV12-4 to TRBJ1-1; no reliable D call. The length of the CDR3 is 13 residues. Deletions cut 3 bases from V and 3 bases from J, with 8 bases between. CDR3 region: CASSFSGDTEAFF. The CDR3 nucleotides are TGTGCCAGCAGTTTTTCCGGGGACACTGAAGCTTTCTTT.

The CDR3: CASSASPGLYEKLFF. The CDR3 DNA reads as TGTGCCAGCAGCGCCTCCCCAGGGCTGTATGAAAAACTGTTTTTT. The chain couples TRBV9 to TRBJ1-4, with D possibly being TRBD1 (5 bases). CDR1 and CDR2 from the germline V gene are SGDLS and YYNGEE. Trimming cost V 3 bases and J 6 bases, with 15 bases left between them. This CDR3 has 15 residues. The full variable domain, rest sourced from reference TRBV9 and TRBJ1-4, is DSGVTQTPKHLITATGQRVTLRCSPRSGDLSVYWYQQSLDQGLQFLIQYYNGEERAKGNILERFSAQQFPDLHSELNLSSLELGDSALYFCASSASPGLYEKLFFGSGTQLSVL.

This CDR3 reads CASRNQGYTEAFF. The CDR3, as DNA: TGTGCCAGCAGGAATCAGGGGTACACTGAAGCTTTCTTT. The chain combines TRBV6-4 with TRBJ1-1; TRBD1 might be the D (6 bases). The CDR3 spans 13 residues. Germline V gives CDR1 MRHNA, CDR2 SNTAGT. V was trimmed by 6 bases and J by 3 bases, leaving 11 bases between them.

J is TRBJ1-2 and V is TRBV5-1, with D unclear. V was trimmed by 4 bases and J by 1 base, leaving 11 bases between them. The CDR3 length is 14 residues. CDR1 is SGHRS and CDR2 is YFSETQ in the germline V gene. In DNA form, the CDR3 reads TGCGCCAGCAGCCCAGAAGATGTTAACTATGGCTACACCTTC. Its protein is CASSPEDVNYGYTF.

This clone appeared a few times. Other DNA sequences in this specimen translate into the identical CDR3. The genes are TRBV5-1 and TRBJ2-7; D gene unclear. The V end was cut by 0 bases, the J end by 3 bases, with 4 bases between. The CDR3 loop spans 12 amino acids. Germline values: CDR1 SGHRS, CDR2 YFSETQ. CDR3 protein: CASSLGDYEQYF. DNA of the CDR3: TGCGCCAGCAGCTTGGGAGACTACGAGCAGTACTTC.

The chain links TRBV6-5 to TRBJ1-4, with D hard to call. The ends were cut back, 7 bases at V and 8 bases at J, with 17 bases in the middle. The CDR3 runs to 14 residues. Germline V gene sequence: CDR1 MNHEY, CDR2 SVGAGI. DNA for the CDR3: TGTGCCAGCAAACGATCAGGCTTGTACGAAAAACTGTTTTTT. It encodes CASKRSGLYEKLFF.

The rearrangement joins TRBV2 to TRBJ1-1; tentatively, D is TRBD1 (5 bases). The V and J ends lost 6 bases and 1 base respectively, with 12 bases between them. Germline CDR1 SNHLY, CDR2 FYNNEI. The CDR3 length is 14 residues. CDR3 coding DNA: TGTGCCAGCAGACCTGAACAGGCGAACACTGAAGCTTTCTTT. Protein sequence: CASRPEQANTEAFF.

V is TRBV11-2 and J is TRBJ2-3; 7 bases fit TRBD2. The CDR3 has 13 residues. The ends lost 4 bases at V and 7 bases at J; junction bases unmatched: 5. Per germline, CDR1 SGHAT and CDR2 FQNNGV. The CDR3 region has the DNA TGTGCCAGCAGCTCCCAAGCGGGGTATACGCAGTATTTT. It codes for CASSSQAGYTQYF.

The chain couples TRBV11-2 to TRBJ2-1, with 9 nucleotides matching TRBD1. This CDR3 has 14 amino acids. V lost 3 bases and J lost 6; bases outside the gene matches: 3. Looked up from germline, CDR1 is SGHAT and CDR2 is FQNNGV. CDR3 nucleotide sequence: TGTGCCAGCAGCTTGGGACAGGGTGGCAATGAGCAGTTCTTC. Its protein product is CASSLGQGGNEQFF.

Details on this clone: Other DNA sequences within the sample encode an identical CDR3. The gene calls are TRBV30 and TRBJ1-3; D is undetermined. The germline gives CDR1 GTSNPN, CDR2 SVGIG (reference sequence). The CDR3 is made up of 13 amino acids. Trimming took off 5 bases at V and 0 bases at J, with 8 bases between the two ends. CDR3 nucleotide sequence: TGTGCCTGGTCTACGAGCTCTGGAAACACCATATATTTT. This sequence encodes CAWSTSSGNTIYF.

The rearrangement joins TRBV2 to TRBJ1-6, with TRBD1 as a possible D gene (6 bases). V lost 9 bases to trimming and J lost 4 bases, with 10 bases between them. Looked up from germline, CDR1 is SNHLY and CDR2 is FYNNEI. The CDR3 contains 13 residues. CDR3 in amino acids: CARQGKYNSPLHF. DNA for the CDR3: TGTGCCAGACAGGGAAAGTATAATTCACCCCTCCACTTT.

The chain employs TRBV4-1 and TRBJ2-7, with 8 bases identical to TRBD1. After removal of 1 base from V and 3 bases from J, the junction contained 5 bases not matched to a gene. The CDR3 has 15 amino acids. The germline V gene encodes CDR1 MGHRA and CDR2 YSYEKL. CDR3 sequence: CASSQVQGQVYEQYF. In nucleotides, the CDR3 is TGCGCCAGCAGCCAAGTGCAGGGACAGGTCTACGAGCAGTACTTC.

The chain combines TRBV11-2 with TRBJ2-4; weak D call: TRBD2 (5 bases). Looked up from germline, CDR1 is SGHAT and CDR2 is FQNNGV. This CDR3 region has 17 residues. Trimming took 3 bases from V and 0 from J, leaving 15 bases between them. The CDR3 region is CASSFSARRTAKNIQYF. Here the CDR3 DNA reads TGTGCCAGCAGCTTCTCCGCTAGGAGGACAGCCAAAAACATTCAGTACTTC. Looking up the rest from reference TRBV11-2 and TRBJ2-4 gives the full variable domain: EAGVAQSPRYKIIEKRQSVAFWCNPISGHATLYWYQQILGQGPKLLIQFQNNGVVDDSQLPKDRFSAERLKGVDSTLKIQPAKLEDSAVYLCASSFSARRTAKNIQYFGAGTRLSVL.

The V and J genes are TRBV29-1 and TRBJ1-1; weak D call: TRBD1 (5 bases). Looked up from germline, CDR1 is SQVTM and CDR2 is ANQGSEA. CDR3 length equals 13 residues. Trimming took off 3 bases at V and 4 bases at J, with 12 bases between the two ends. The chain's CDR3 is CSVDIGGATEAFF. CDR3 in DNA: TGCAGCGTTGATATCGGTGGGGCCACTGAAGCTTTCTTT.

This clone has only a few counts. J is TRBJ1-4 and V is TRBV30; D is ambiguous. The CDR3 runs to 12 residues. Germline assignment: CDR1 GTSNPN and CDR2 SVGIG (reference sequence). The V gene lost 0 bases and the J gene lost 6 bases, with 5 bases spanning the gap. The CDR3 region is CAWSVLDEKLFF. The CDR3 region has the DNA TGTGCCTGGAGTGTACTGGATGAAAAACTGTTTTTT.

This clone came up once. The same CDR3 is also encoded by other DNA sequences in this sample. The chain links TRBV7-3 to TRBJ2-1, with 10 positions matching TRBD2. This CDR3 has 14 amino acids. The germline gives CDR1 SGHTA, CDR2 FQGTGA. V lost 5 bases to trimming and J lost 3 bases; unmatched junction nucleotides: 1. The CDR3 region is CASSPSGGYNEQFF. The CDR3 DNA sequence: TGTGCCAGCAGCCCTAGCGGGGGCTACAATGAGCAGTTCTTC. Looking up the rest from reference TRBV7-3 and TRBJ2-1 gives the full variable domain: GAGVSQTPSNKVTEKGKYVELRCDPISGHTALYWYRQSLGQGPEFLIYFQGTGAADDSGLPNDRFFAVRPEGSVSTLKIQRTERGDSAVYLCASSPSGGYNEQFFGPGTRLTVL.

The J gene is TRBJ1-2, the V gene TRBV19; D unclear. This CDR3 contains 12 residues. Trimming removed 4 bases from V and 4 bases from J, with 7 bases in between. CDR1 and CDR2 from the germline V gene are LNHDA and SQIVND (reference sequence). CDR3 amino acids: CASSTSVYGYTF. In DNA, the CDR3 is TGTGCCAGTAGTACGAGTGTCTATGGCTACACCTTC.

V and J are TRBV9 and TRBJ2-3; 9 bases fit TRBD2. This CDR3 is built from 14 residues. V shed 4 bases and J 4 bases; nucleotides not matched to a gene: 4. From germline, CDR1 is SGDLS and CDR2 YYNGEE. CDR3 protein: CASSTGTSPDTQYF. CDR3 in DNA: TGTGCCAGCAGCACCGGGACTAGCCCAGATACGCAGTATTTT.

The rearrangement uses TRBV29-1 and TRBJ2-7, with TRBD2 as a possible D gene (5 bases). The CDR3 spans 14 residues. Looked up from germline, CDR1 is SQVTM and CDR2 is ANQGSEA. Between the trimmed V and J ends, which lost 1 base and 0 bases, there was a span of 10 bases. The CDR3 sequence is CSVEVWESSYEQYF. Written as DNA, the CDR3 is TGCAGCGTTGAAGTTTGGGAGAGCTCCTACGAGCAGTACTTC.

As concerns this clone: Within the sample, other DNA sequences also encode this same CDR3. The chain is built from TRBV3-1 (or the pseudogene TRBV3-2) and TRBJ1-5; the D gene is possibly TRBD1 (6 bases). V gave up 3 bases and J gave up 1 base, with 7 bases separating them. This CDR3 spans 14 amino acids. Germline CDR1 LGHDT, CDR2 YNNKEL (reference sequence). The CDR3: CASSQGASNQPQHF. The CDR3, as DNA: TGTGCCAGCAGCCAGGGGGCCAGCAATCAGCCCCAGCATTTT.

The rearrangement links TRBV14 to TRBJ2-6; TRBD1 might be the D (6 bases). V lost 0 bases to trimming and J lost 2 bases, with 14 bases between them. The CDR3 sequence is 18 residues long. CDR1 is SGHDN and CDR2 is FVKESK in the germline V gene. CDR3 amino acids: CASSQDLLGQTGANVLTF. DNA of the CDR3: TGTGCCAGCAGCCAAGATTTATTAGGACAGACTGGGGCCAACGTCCTGACTTTC.

CDR3 amino acids: CATSDLRGLETF. The CDR3 DNA follows: TGTGCCACCAGTGATTTAAGGGGTCTCGAGACCTTC. V usage is TRBV24-1 and J usage is TRBJ1-2, with D perhaps matching TRBD1 (5 bases). The CDR3 runs to 12 residues. Germline V gene lookup returns CDR1 KGHDR and CDR2 SFDVKD. V lost 1 base to trimming and J lost 14 bases, with 13 bases between them.

The rearrangement links TRBV4-2 to TRBJ1-2, with no clear D. Deletions cut 0 bases from V and 6 bases from J, with 14 bases between. Germline CDR1 is LGHNA and CDR2 is YNFKEQ. The CDR3 covers 15 residues. CDR3 bases: TGTGCCAGCAGCCAAGAAGGTGGCAGGAGGGATGGCTACACCTTC. It encodes CASSQEGGRRDGYTF.

This chain links TRBV7-8 with TRBJ1-2; D unclear. CDR1 and CDR2 from the germline V gene are SGHVS and FQNEAQ. CDR3 length: 13 residues. The V end lost 5 bases, the J end lost 3 bases, and 10 bases lay between the germline ends. Here the CDR3 DNA reads TGTGCCAGCAGCCCGGGAGGGTACTATGGCTACACCTTC. Protein sequence: CASSPGGYYGYTF.

The rearrangement links TRBV2 to TRBJ2-3; 7 bases line up with TRBD2. The CDR3 consists of 17 residues. The V and J ends lost 4 bases and 1 base, in that order; junction bases with no gene match: 11. Per the germline V gene, CDR1 is SNHLY and CDR2 is FYNNEI. The CDR3, as DNA: TGTGCCAGCAGTGGGAACCCTAGCGGCAGTGGCACAGATACGCAGTATTTT. This encodes CASSGNPSGSGTDTQYF. The full variable domain, rest sourced from reference TRBV2 and TRBJ2-3, is EPEVTQTPSHQVTQMGQEVILRCVPISNHLYFYWYRQILGQKVEFLVSFYNNEISEKSEIFDDQFSVERPDGSNFTLKIRSTKLEDSAMYFCASSGNPSGSGTDTQYFGPGTRLTVL.

This rearrangement joins TRBV7-9 to TRBJ2-7; D might be TRBD2 (5 bases). Trimming took 3 bases from V and 3 from J, leaving 15 bases between them. CDR3 length: 15 residues. CDR1 is SEHNR, CDR2 FQNEAQ, per germline (reference sequence). The CDR3 nucleotides read TGTGCCAGCAGCTTCTTCCGGGGAACAAACTACGAGCAGTACTTC. This sequence encodes CASSFFRGTNYEQYF.

In this sample, this clone turned up a few times. This chain links TRBV2 with TRBJ1-1; TRBD1 is a possible D gene (5 bases). This CDR3 is built from 12 residues. The V gene's germline CDR1 is SNHLY and CDR2 FYNNEI. Trimming cost V 2 bases and J 5 bases, with 6 bases left between them. The CDR3 nucleotides are TGTGCCAGCAGTGAAACAGGTACTGAAGCTTTCTTT. Encoded protein: CASSETGTEAFF.

The V and J genes are TRBV24-1 and TRBJ1-5, with D possibly TRBD1 on 6 matching bases. Deletions cut 3 bases from V and 7 bases from J, with 9 bases between. The germline gives CDR1 KGHDR, CDR2 SFDVKD. This CDR3 is built from 13 residues. Written as DNA, the CDR3 is TGTGCCACCAGTGATGAACAGGGACAGCCCCAGCATTTT. Encoded protein: CATSDEQGQPQHF.